One TCR beta chain is described in this entry. Its specificity is not known. This table comes from immunoSEQ multiplex PCR, and its TCRdb copy is limited to in-frame clones, with some not included. Of roughly 49,000 clones in the sample, 90% were seen once. Time point specified: cycle 4 day 1 (C4D1), after 5 to 7 weeks of nivolumab. Every patient was affected by relapse after autologous stem cell transplantation, while exposure to brentuximab vedotin was not uniform. The record originates from a study of PD-1 blockade in classical Hodgkin lymphoma. Regarding the study as a whole: Significantly greater TCR diversity emerged by C4D1 in CD4+ cells but not CD8+ cells. The study reported lower baseline TCR diversity in newly diagnosed patients than in healthy donors. Any patient who commenced nivolumab under 1 year after ASCT was excluded.

V was trimmed by 5 bases and J by 3 bases, leaving 8 bases between them. The germline V gene has CDR1 MNHEY and CDR2 SMNVEV (reference sequence). The CDR3 has 12 amino acids. The clonotype was recovered from a human donor with classical Hodgkin lymphoma. The source material was peripheral blood mononuclear cells (PBMCs), sampled before the fourth cycle of nivolumab. The chain recombines TRBV27 with TRBJ2-7; D call uncertain. The DNA of the CDR3 is TGTGCCAGCAGTCTAAATGGCTACGAGCAGTACTTC. It specifies CASSLNGYEQYF.